Listed below are T cell receptor beta chains from one sample, sequenced in a study of blood T cell repertoires in COVID-19. Generated by immunoSEQ multiplex PCR, the TCRdb table keeps only in-frame clones and is missing some. The repertoire holds around 140,000 clones, with 88% as singletons. Specimen: peripheral blood. Source of these receptors: a human donor with COVID-19, enrolled during active disease. The donor label of this sample is uncertain. The CDR3 runs from the conserved cysteine through the conserved F or W. D genes are given only for firm matches. The listing skips clone size in some rows; elsewhere it reads once, few, many or a size class.

V gene,D gene,J gene,clone size,CDR3 protein,CDR3 DNA
TRBV6-5,.,TRBJ2-3,.,CASSPGDSTDTQYF,TGTGCCAGCAGCCCCGGGGATAGCACAGATACGCAGTATTTT
TRBV5-1,.,TRBJ2-7,.,CASSPETESYEQYF,TGCGCCAGCAGCCCCGAGACAGAGAGCTACGAGCAGTACTTC
TRBV29-1,.,TRBJ2-7,.,CSVEAGEPYEQYF,TGCAGCGTTGAAGCGGGGGAGCCATACGAGCAGTACTTC
TRBV19,TRBD1,TRBJ2-2,.,CASRGQGAGELFF,TGTGCCAGCCGGGGACAGGGGGCCGGGGAGCTGTTTTTT
TRBV7-9,.,TRBJ1-6,.,CASSPSAPTLKSPLHF,TGTGCCAGCAGCCCCAGCGCCCCTACACTTAAATCACCCCTCCACTTT
TRBV5-1,TRBD1,TRBJ1-3,once,CASSEDRGGGNTIYF,TGCGCCAGCAGCGAGGACAGGGGTGGTGGAAACACCATATATTTT
TRBV7-7,TRBD1,TRBJ2-1,.,CASSQTGTGGLVF,TGTGCTAGCAGCCAAACCGGGACAGGGGGCCTAGTCTTC
TRBV5-1,.,TRBJ1-1,.,CASSLGLTVDILEAFF,TGCGCCAGCAGCTTGGGCCTGACAGTAGACATTCTTGAAGCTTTCTTT
TRBV9,TRBD1,TRBJ1-1,once,CASSVEGQGRTEAFF,TGTGCCAGCAGCGTAGAAGGACAGGGAAGAACTGAAGCTTTCTTT
TRBV6-1,TRBD2,TRBJ2-7,.,CASSEGVAGWGEQYF,TGTGCCAGCAGTGAAGGAGTAGCGGGATGGGGCGAGCAGTACTTC
TRBV7-2,.,TRBJ2-1,.,CASSSEFWIGGSEQFF,TGTGCCAGCAGCAGCGAGTTTTGGATAGGGGGAAGTGAGCAGTTCTTC
TRBV5-1,.,TRBJ2-7,.,CASSFAELDNEQYF,TGCGCCAGCAGCTTCGCTGAATTGGACAACGAGCAGTACTTC
TRBV15,TRBD2,TRBJ2-1,.,CATSRGLAGDNEQFF,TGTGCCACCAGCAGAGGACTAGCGGGTGACAATGAGCAGTTCTTC
TRBV6-4,TRBD1,TRBJ1-1,.,CASSDSPGGIEAFF,TGTGCCAGCAGTGACTCGCCAGGGGGCATTGAAGCTTTCTTT
TRBV6-6,.,TRBJ1-1,.,CASSGHSEAFF,TGTGCCAGCAGTGGACATTCTGAAGCTTTCTTT
TRBV6-5,.,TRBJ1-2,once,CASTQGPRYGYTF,TGTGCCAGCACTCAGGGGCCCCGCTATGGCTACACCTTC
TRBV18,TRBD2,TRBJ2-2,.,CASSPLAGVTGELFF,TGTGCCAGCTCACCGCTAGCGGGAGTCACCGGGGAGCTGTTTTTT
TRBV6-6,TRBD2,TRBJ2-1,.,CASSPLPHSSGSGDEQFF,TGTGCCAGCAGTCCACTACCCCATAGTAGCGGGAGTGGCGATGAGCAGTTCTTC
TRBV7-9,.,TRBJ2-1,once,CASSLDSGNYNEQFF,TGTGCCAGCAGCTTAGATAGCGGAAACTACAATGAGCAGTTCTTC
TRBV7-9,.,TRBJ1-1,.,CASSSFQTYTYEAFF,TGTGCCAGCAGCTCATTTCAGACTTATACCTATGAAGCTTTCTTT
TRBV2,TRBD1,TRBJ1-1,.,CASSERTGTGEAFF,TGTGCCAGCAGTGAGAGGACAGGGACTGGTGAAGCTTTCTTT
TRBV5-8,TRBD1,TRBJ2-5,.,CASSGTGVNGETQYF,TGTGCCAGCAGCGGCACAGGGGTTAATGGGGAGACCCAGTACTTC
TRBV5-1,TRBD1,TRBJ1-4,.,CASRPGTGLEKLFF,TGCGCCAGCAGACCCGGGACAGGGTTAGAAAAACTGTTTTTT
TRBV27,.,TRBJ1-6,.,CASSLLSDSPNSPLHF,TGTGCCAGCAGTTTATTGTCGGACAGCCCAAATTCACCCCTCCACTTT
TRBV5-8,.,TRBJ2-1,.,CASSRRRVGTYNEQFF,TGTGCCAGCAGTCGCCGCAGGGTTGGTACCTACAATGAGCAGTTCTTC
TRBV19,.,TRBJ1-5,.,CASTAQGQPQHF,TGTGCCAGTACCGCCCAGGGTCAGCCCCAGCATTTT
TRBV7-9,TRBD2,TRBJ2-7,.,CASSRTSGGYEQYF,TGTGCCAGCAGCCGGACTAGCGGGGGCTACGAGCAGTACTTC
TRBV3-1/TRBV3-2,.,TRBJ1-1,.,CASAFGVMNTEAFF,TGTGCCAGCGCCTTCGGGGTCATGAACACTGAAGCTTTCTTT
TRBV3-1/TRBV3-2,.,TRBJ2-7,.,CASSQDRHSYEQYF,TGTGCCAGCAGCCAAGACAGACATTCCTACGAGCAGTACTTC
TRBV11-2,TRBD2,TRBJ2-3,.,CASSFMGRGYPSTDTQYF,TGTGCCAGCAGCTTTATGGGGCGGGGGTATCCTAGCACAGATACGCAGTATTTT
TRBV19,.,TRBJ1-1,.,CAGGGRHMANTEAFF,TGTGCCGGGGGCGGAAGACATATGGCGAACACTGAAGCTTTCTTT
TRBV6-5,TRBD2,TRBJ2-7,few,CASRSGGSSYEQYF,TGTGCCAGCAGGTCGGGGGGTAGCTCCTACGAGCAGTACTTC
TRBV10-3,.,TRBJ2-7,.,CVNPKGAYEQYF,TGCGTGAACCCGAAGGGAGCCTACGAGCAGTACTTC
TRBV6-4,.,TRBJ1-3,.,CASSPSPNTIYF,TGTGCCAGCAGTCCTTCCCCAAACACCATATATTTT
TRBV5-4,TRBD1,TRBJ1-2,.,CASSLWDRVLRGYTF,TGTGCCAGCAGCTTGTGGGACAGGGTTTTACGTGGCTACACCTTC
TRBV6-5,.,TRBJ2-7,.,CASSRTENTYEQYF,TGTGCCAGCAGTCGGACAGAAAACACCTACGAGCAGTACTTC
TRBV6-5,.,TRBJ2-5,.,CASRRQAQETQYF,TGTGCCAGCAGGAGACAAGCCCAAGAGACCCAGTACTTC
TRBV7-3,TRBD2,TRBJ2-2,.,CASSFVAGGFANTGELFF,TGTGCCAGCAGCTTCGTTGCGGGAGGCTTCGCGAACACCGGGGAGCTGTTTTTT
TRBV5-6,.,TRBJ1-1,once,CASSKGGGGNTEAFF,TGTGCCAGCAGCAAAGGTGGTGGGGGCAACACTGAAGCTTTCTTT
TRBV5-4,.,TRBJ2-2,once,CASREGGRMVTGELFF,TGTGCCAGCAGGGAGGGGGGGCGCATGGTCACCGGGGAGCTGTTTTTT